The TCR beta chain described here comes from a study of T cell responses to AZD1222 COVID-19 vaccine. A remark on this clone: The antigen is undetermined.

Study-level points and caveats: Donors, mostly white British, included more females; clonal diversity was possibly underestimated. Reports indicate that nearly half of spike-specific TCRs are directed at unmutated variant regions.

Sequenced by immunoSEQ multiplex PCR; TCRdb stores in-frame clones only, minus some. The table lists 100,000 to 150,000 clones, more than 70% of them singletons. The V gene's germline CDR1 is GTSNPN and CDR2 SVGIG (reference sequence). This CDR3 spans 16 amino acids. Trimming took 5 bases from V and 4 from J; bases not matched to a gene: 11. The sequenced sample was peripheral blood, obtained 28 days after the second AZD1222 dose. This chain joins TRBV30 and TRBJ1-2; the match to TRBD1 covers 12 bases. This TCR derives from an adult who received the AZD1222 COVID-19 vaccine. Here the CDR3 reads CAWWRGTGGLPYGYTF. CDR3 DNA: TGTGCCTGGTGGAGAGGGACAGGGGGCCTTCCCTATGGCTACACCTTC.